Shown below are 4 T cell receptor beta chains from a single sample sequenced in a study of CD8+CD57+ T cells in acquired aplastic anemia. Patients picked for sequencing had shown CD8+CD57+ cell expansion detected by flow cytometry. Profiling of TCR beta VDJ combinations and CDR3 sequences used genomic DNA as template. TCRdb processed the reads anew with MiXCR; each CDR3 protein has one entry. The data contain about 180,000 distinct CDR3 sequences, about 50% of them seen just once; the ten biggest clones take up over 10%. The specimen sequenced was sorted CD4+, CD8+, or CD8+CD57+ T cells (not recorded which) from PBMCs. These receptors were obtained from a human donor with aplastic anemia.

This clonotype was seen only a few times. This rearrangement joins TRBV7-9 to TRBJ2-1; either TRBD1 or TRBD2 may fit D (5 bases each). Germline V gene data show CDR1 as SEHNR and CDR2 as FQNEAQ (reference sequence). Trimming cost V 5 bases and J 9 bases, with 11 bases left between them. The CDR3 is 12 residues long. The CDR3 DNA reads TGTGCCAGCAGCCCAGGGAGTCGTGAGCAGTTCTTC. Protein product: CASSPGSREQFF.

This clonotype has only a few counts. The rearrangement links TRBV30 to TRBJ1-6, with 8 positions matching TRBD1. Unmatched junction bases numbered 5, after V lost 1 base and J lost 6 bases. This CDR3 has 15 amino acids. The germline V gene has CDR1 GTSNPN and CDR2 SVGIG (reference sequence). The CDR3 DNA sequence: TGTGCCTGGAGTGCTGGGACAGGCGTTAATTCACCCCTCCACTTT. Encoded protein: CAWSAGTGVNSPLHF.

Worth noting for this clonotype: Germline and junction disagree at one end, which may indicate a read error. The J gene is TRBJ2-3, the V gene TRBV5-8; D gene unclear. The CDR3 runs 12 residues. The germline V gene encodes CDR1 SGHTS and CDR2 YDEGEE. CDR3 DNA sequence: TGTGCCTGCAGCTTGGCTGGAGATACGCAGTATTTT. Its translation: CACSLAGDTQYF.

This chain connects TRBV3-1 to TRBJ1-1; D ambiguous. Germline V gene sequence: CDR1 LGHDT, CDR2 YNNKEL (reference sequence). The CDR3 length is 14 residues. V lost 0 bases to trimming and J lost 5 bases, with 10 bases between them. The CDR3 is CASSQDGVSTEAFF. In DNA form, the CDR3 reads TGTGCCAGCAGCCAAGATGGAGTAAGTACTGAAGCTTTCTTT.